This is a list of T cell receptor beta chains from one sample in a study of T cell responses to AZD1222 COVID-19 vaccine. Sequencing was performed with immunoSEQ multiplex PCR; in TCRdb, only in-frame clones are kept and a portion is missing. The profile shows 65,000 to 80,000 clones, around 90% of them singletons. The specimen comprised peripheral blood, sampled 28 days after the second dose of the MenACWY control vaccine. Source of these receptors: an adult who received the MenACWY meningococcal vaccine as a control. Both conserved end residues are part of each CDR3. D genes are given only for firm matches. The size of a clone is reported for some rows only, either as once, few or many, or as a class for expanded clones.

j_gene: TRBJ1-2
v_gene: TRBV7-2
abundance: -
d_gene: -
CDR3nt: TGTGCCAGCAGCTTAAACCTTCTTTATGGCTACACCTTC
CDR3aa: CASSLNLLYGYTF

j_gene: TRBJ2-7
v_gene: TRBV28
abundance: -
d_gene: -
CDR3nt: TGTGCCAGCAGTTTAGGAGTCGAACCCGCGCAAGGCTACGAGCAGTACTTC
CDR3aa: CASSLGVEPAQGYEQYF

j_gene: TRBJ2-3
v_gene: TRBV29-1
abundance: -
d_gene: TRBD2
CDR3nt: TGCAGCGTTGGAAGCGGGAGGTCGACAGATACGCAGTATTTT
CDR3aa: CSVGSGRSTDTQYF

j_gene: TRBJ2-2
v_gene: TRBV11-2
abundance: once
d_gene: TRBD2
CDR3nt: TGTGCCAGCAGCTCCTCCCCCCGGGGGGACACCGGGGAGCTGTTTTTT
CDR3aa: CASSSSPRGDTGELFF

j_gene: TRBJ1-2
v_gene: TRBV25-1
abundance: once
d_gene: -
CDR3nt: TGTGCCAGCAGTCTAAGGGCAGGGAATGGCTACACCTTC
CDR3aa: CASSLRAGNGYTF

j_gene: TRBJ1-2
v_gene: TRBV19
abundance: -
d_gene: -
CDR3nt: TGTGCCAGTAGTAGGACAACTAACTATGGCTACACCTTC
CDR3aa: CASSRTTNYGYTF

j_gene: TRBJ2-2
v_gene: TRBV5-1
abundance: -
d_gene: -
CDR3nt: TGCGCCAGCAGCCGGACATCTAACACCGGGGAGCTGTTTTTT
CDR3aa: CASSRTSNTGELFF

j_gene: TRBJ2-7
v_gene: TRBV29-1
abundance: few
d_gene: TRBD2
CDR3nt: TGCAGCGTCCGGGCCTCGGGGGGGGAGCAGTACTTC
CDR3aa: CSVRASGGEQYF

j_gene: TRBJ1-2
v_gene: TRBV5-1
abundance: -
d_gene: TRBD1
CDR3nt: TGCGCCAGCAGCTGGAGGACAGGGAGAAACTATGGCTACACCTTC
CDR3aa: CASSWRTGRNYGYTF

j_gene: TRBJ2-7
v_gene: TRBV12-3/TRBV12-4
abundance: -
d_gene: -
CDR3nt: TGTGCCAGCAGTTTTCGCTACGAGCAGTACTTC
CDR3aa: CASSFRYEQYF

j_gene: TRBJ2-2
v_gene: TRBV29-1
abundance: -
d_gene: -
CDR3nt: TGCAGCGCCCTCCGAACCGGGGAGCTGTTTTTT
CDR3aa: CSALRTGELFF

j_gene: TRBJ1-6
v_gene: TRBV25-1
abundance: once
d_gene: -
CDR3nt: TGTGCCAGCAGTGAATCTAGGGGACCTGGTAATTCACCCCTCCACTTT
CDR3aa: CASSESRGPGNSPLHF

j_gene: TRBJ1-1
v_gene: TRBV7-2
abundance: -
d_gene: -
CDR3nt: TGTGCCAGCAGCCCCGTTTCTGGTGTTGAAGCTTTCTTT
CDR3aa: CASSPVSGVEAFF

j_gene: TRBJ2-3
v_gene: TRBV29-1
abundance: -
d_gene: -
CDR3nt: TGCAGCGGGGACACCACAGATACGCAGTATTTT
CDR3aa: CSGDTTDTQYF

j_gene: TRBJ2-7
v_gene: TRBV5-5
abundance: -
d_gene: -
CDR3nt: TGTGCCAGCAGCGGGTGGGGGCGCGAGCAGTACTTC
CDR3aa: CASSGWGREQYF

j_gene: TRBJ1-2
v_gene: TRBV5-1
abundance: -
d_gene: -
CDR3nt: TGCGCCAGCAGTCCAGGGGATGGCTACACCTTC
CDR3aa: CASSPGDGYTF

j_gene: TRBJ1-4
v_gene: TRBV6-5
abundance: -
d_gene: -
CDR3nt: TGTGCCAGCAGCCCCACAGCGGGGATGTGGGAAAAACTGTTTTTT
CDR3aa: CASSPTAGMWEKLFF

j_gene: TRBJ1-1
v_gene: TRBV10-3
abundance: -
d_gene: TRBD1
CDR3nt: TGTGCCAGTACTCCGACAGGGGTGGAGAACACTGAAGCTTTCTTT
CDR3aa: CASTPTGVENTEAFF

j_gene: TRBJ2-2
v_gene: TRBV28
abundance: -
d_gene: TRBD1
CDR3nt: TGTGCCAGCTACCGGGACAGGGAGACCACCGGGGAGCTGTTTTTT
CDR3aa: CASYRDRETTGELFF

j_gene: TRBJ1-3
v_gene: TRBV7-9
abundance: -
d_gene: -
CDR3nt: TGTGCCAGCGGAGGATTGGGTCGCTCTGGAAACACCATATATTTT
CDR3aa: CASGGLGRSGNTIYF

j_gene: TRBJ1-2
v_gene: TRBV30
abundance: -
d_gene: -
CDR3nt: TGTGCCTGGGCCCGGGAGGGGCTTGGCTATGGCTACACCTTC
CDR3aa: CAWAREGLGYGYTF

j_gene: TRBJ2-7
v_gene: TRBV27
abundance: -
d_gene: -
CDR3nt: TGTGCCAGCAGTCCCTCGGGTGTGGGGCAGTACTTC
CDR3aa: CASSPSGVGQYF

j_gene: TRBJ1-2
v_gene: TRBV18
abundance: -
d_gene: -
CDR3nt: TGTGCCAGCTCGCCCGGAGAGCGTTCCTATGGCTACACCTTC
CDR3aa: CASSPGERSYGYTF

j_gene: TRBJ1-6
v_gene: TRBV7-9
abundance: -
d_gene: -
CDR3nt: TGTGCCAGCAGCTTAGGGGGGACCTCACCCCTCCACTTT
CDR3aa: CASSLGGTSPLHF

j_gene: TRBJ2-1
v_gene: TRBV3-1/TRBV3-2
abundance: few
d_gene: TRBD1
CDR3nt: TGTGCCAGCAGCCAAGGAGTTGGCAGGGGGCATAATGAGCAGTTCTTC
CDR3aa: CASSQGVGRGHNEQFF

j_gene: TRBJ1-1
v_gene: TRBV5-1
abundance: -
d_gene: -
CDR3nt: TGCGCCAGCAGCCGTGACGGTAGAGACACTGAAGCTTTCTTT
CDR3aa: CASSRDGRDTEAFF

j_gene: TRBJ2-7
v_gene: TRBV5-4
abundance: -
d_gene: TRBD1
CDR3nt: TGTGCCAGCAGCTCCGGACAGGCCAGCTCCTACGAGCAGTACTTC
CDR3aa: CASSSGQASSYEQYF

j_gene: TRBJ2-1
v_gene: TRBV9
abundance: -
d_gene: -
CDR3nt: TGTGCCAGCAGCGTAGCTAGTCTAGCCCGCTCTAATGAGCAGTTCTTC
CDR3aa: CASSVASLARSNEQFF

j_gene: TRBJ2-2
v_gene: TRBV19
abundance: -
d_gene: -
CDR3nt: TGTGCCAGTGTGCCTGTGGGAGTCGGCACCGGGGAGCTGTTTTTT
CDR3aa: CASVPVGVGTGELFF

j_gene: TRBJ2-1
v_gene: TRBV7-8
abundance: -
d_gene: TRBD2
CDR3nt: TGTGCCAGCAGCTTAGCGACTAGCGGGATCGGCAATGAGCAGTTCTTC
CDR3aa: CASSLATSGIGNEQFF

j_gene: TRBJ1-1
v_gene: TRBV7-2
abundance: -
d_gene: -
CDR3nt: TGTGCCAGCAGCTTATCCCGCAGGGCTCCACACGCTTTCTTT
CDR3aa: CASSLSRRAPHAFF

j_gene: TRBJ2-2
v_gene: TRBV4-3
abundance: -
d_gene: -
CDR3nt: TGCGCCAGCAGCCAAGTAGCCGGGGCCGGGGAGCTGTTTTTT
CDR3aa: CASSQVAGAGELFF

j_gene: TRBJ2-7
v_gene: TRBV7-2
abundance: -
d_gene: -
CDR3nt: TGTGCCAGCAGCGGCTTAGGTAGAGGTTACGAGCAGTACTTC
CDR3aa: CASSGLGRGYEQYF

j_gene: TRBJ2-3
v_gene: TRBV5-4
abundance: -
d_gene: -
CDR3nt: TGTGCCAGCAGCCAGGGGGGACTATCTAGCACAGATACGCAGTATTTT
CDR3aa: CASSQGGLSSTDTQYF

j_gene: TRBJ1-2
v_gene: TRBV5-1
abundance: -
d_gene: -
CDR3nt: TGCGCCAGCAGCGTGGACGTAGATATCGGGGGCTACACCTTC
CDR3aa: CASSVDVDIGGYTF

j_gene: TRBJ2-5
v_gene: TRBV7-2
abundance: -
d_gene: TRBD2
CDR3nt: TGTGCCAGCAGCTTGGGTAGCGGGAGCAAGACCCAGTACTTC
CDR3aa: CASSLGSGSKTQYF

j_gene: TRBJ2-3
v_gene: TRBV5-1
abundance: -
d_gene: -
CDR3nt: TGCGCCAGCAGCTTGGGAACGAACAGGGCGGCAGATACGCAGTATTTT
CDR3aa: CASSLGTNRAADTQYF

j_gene: TRBJ2-2
v_gene: TRBV7-9
abundance: -
d_gene: TRBD2
CDR3nt: TGTGCCACCAAAGCTAGCGGGAGAGGCACCGGGGAGCTGTTTTTT
CDR3aa: CATKASGRGTGELFF

j_gene: TRBJ2-6
v_gene: TRBV27
abundance: few
d_gene: -
CDR3nt: TGTGCCAGCAGTCCCTGGACCGGGGTGAGGCCTGGGGCCAACGTCCTGACTTTC
CDR3aa: CASSPWTGVRPGANVLTF

j_gene: TRBJ2-5
v_gene: TRBV5-1
abundance: -
d_gene: -
CDR3nt: TGCGCCAGCAGCGATCAGGGGTTGGAGACCCAGTACTTC
CDR3aa: CASSDQGLETQYF

j_gene: TRBJ1-1
v_gene: TRBV15
abundance: few
d_gene: -
CDR3nt: TGTGCCACCAGGGAGACGGCGGTTGAAGCTTTCTTT
CDR3aa: CATRETAVEAFF